Included here is one T cell receptor (beta chain) sequence, with context. The entry originates in a study of blood T cell repertoires in COVID-19. Measured with immunoSEQ multiplex PCR; TCRdb has only the in-frame clones, and not every one. This sample has just under 45,000 clones; about 88% occur once, and the top ten carry 40% to 45%. V dropped 0 bases and J dropped 2; count of bases not matched to a gene: 4. The V gene's germline CDR1 is MNHNY and CDR2 SVGAGI (reference sequence). There are 16 residues in the CDR3. V is TRBV6-6 and J is TRBJ1-3; 7 positions agree with TRBD1. The clonotype was recovered from a human donor in a cohort sampled during active COVID-19. The sequencing sample was made of peripheral blood. CDR3 in amino acids: CASSYSQGQAGNTIYF. Written as DNA, the CDR3 is TGTGCCAGCAGTTACTCACAGGGGCAGGCTGGAAACACCATATATTTT.